These T cell receptor beta chains were read from a single sample in a study of OX40 agonist ivuxolimab in advanced cancers. Measured with immunoSEQ multiplex PCR; TCRdb has only the in-frame clones, and not every one. The table includes 77,000 or so clones, about 93% detected once. Sample: CD4+ or CD8+ T cells sorted from blood, taken in a trial of the OX40 agonist ivuxolimab. These receptors were taken from an adult with an advanced solid tumor such as melanoma, head and neck, liver or kidney cancer. Each CDR3 is given with its conserved first and last residue. A D gene is named only where the DNA matches it firmly. The listing skips clone size in some rows; elsewhere it reads once, few, many or a size class.

clone_size	v_call	d_call	j_call	cdr3_aa	cdr3_nt
NA	TRBV7-2	NA	TRBJ2-5	CASSRQEAETQYF	TGTGCCAGCAGTCGACAGGAAGCAGAGACCCAGTACTTC
NA	TRBV7-8	NA	TRBJ1-4	CASSLGTGKLFF	TGTGCCAGCAGCCTCGGGACCGGAAAACTGTTTTTT
NA	TRBV27	NA	TRBJ2-5	CASSLVGQETQYF	TGTGCCAGCAGTTTGGTAGGGCAAGAGACCCAGTACTTC
NA	TRBV18	NA	TRBJ2-1	CASSPPENNEQFF	TGTGCCAGCTCACCTCCCGAAAACAATGAGCAGTTCTTC
once	TRBV2	NA	TRBJ2-3	CASSDGVRDTQYF	TGTGCCAGCAGTGATGGGGTTAGAGATACGCAGTATTTT
NA	TRBV7-2	NA	TRBJ1-1	CASSLTAGGAPYTEAFF	TGTGCCAGCAGCTTAACTGCCGGGGGCGCCCCGTACACTGAAGCTTTCTTT
NA	TRBV7-8	TRBD1	TRBJ1-1	CASSSLPGQGNTEAFF	TGTGCCAGCAGCTCTTTACCGGGACAGGGGAACACTGAAGCTTTCTTT
NA	TRBV29-1	TRBD2	TRBJ2-7	CSVEGLAEAYSNQYF	TGCAGCGTTGAAGGACTAGCGGAGGCGTATAGTAATCAGTACTTC
NA	TRBV6-5	TRBD1	TRBJ1-1	CASSFRTGVDPEAFF	TGTGCCAGCAGTTTTAGGACAGGGGTAGATCCTGAAGCTTTCTTT
once	TRBV6-6	TRBD1	TRBJ2-4	CASREQGAKNIQYF	TGTGCCAGCAGGGAACAGGGGGCCAAAAACATTCAGTACTTC
NA	TRBV6-6	NA	TRBJ2-2	CASREPGTGELFF	TGTGCCAGCAGGGAGCCGGGGACCGGGGAGCTGTTTTTT
NA	TRBV2	NA	TRBJ1-1	CASSEYGANTEAFF	TGTGCCAGCAGTGAGTACGGAGCTAACACTGAAGCTTTCTTT
NA	TRBV6-5	NA	TRBJ2-7	CASSPGGYEQYF	TGTGCCAGCAGCCCCGGGGGCTACGAGCAGTACTTC
NA	TRBV30	NA	TRBJ2-3	CAWQLDISTDTQYF	TGTGCCTGGCAACTAGACATAAGCACAGATACGCAGTATTTT
NA	TRBV30	TRBD1	TRBJ2-7	CAWRASDRSYEQYF	TGTGCCTGGAGGGCATCGGACAGGAGCTACGAGCAGTACTTC
NA	TRBV7-2	TRBD1	TRBJ1-3	CASSAWTGGGGNTIYF	TGTGCCAGCAGCGCCTGGACAGGGGGTGGAGGAAACACCATATATTTT
NA	TRBV18	NA	TRBJ1-5	CASSIQGSQPQHF	TGTGCCAGCTCAATCCAGGGTAGTCAGCCCCAGCATTTT
NA	TRBV6-6	TRBD2	TRBJ2-2	CASSPLGGRANGELFF	TGTGCCAGCAGTCCACTCGGCGGGAGGGCCAACGGGGAGCTGTTTTTT
NA	TRBV6-6	NA	TRBJ2-7	CAPRTAYEQYF	TGTGCCCCAAGGACAGCCTACGAGCAGTACTTC
NA	TRBV29-1	NA	TRBJ2-1	CSVEEGRTYNEQFF	TGCAGCGTTGAGGAGGGCCGGACCTACAATGAGCAGTTCTTC
NA	TRBV30	TRBD1	TRBJ2-1	CAWSLTDRGLNNEQFF	TGTGCCTGGAGTCTCACCGACAGGGGGCTAAACAATGAGCAGTTCTTC
NA	TRBV7-2	NA	TRBJ2-7	CASSLSYEQYF	TGTGCCAGCAGCTTAAGCTACGAGCAGTACTTC
once	TRBV2	TRBD1	TRBJ1-5	CASSGEGDRAINQPQHF	TGTGCCAGCTCTGGAGAGGGTGACAGGGCTATCAATCAGCCCCAGCATTTT
NA	TRBV25-1	NA	TRBJ2-3	CASSEQNTDTQYF	TGTGCCAGCAGCGAACAGAACACAGATACGCAGTATTTT
NA	TRBV29-1	NA	TRBJ2-7	CSALRSGDEQYF	TGCAGCGCCCTGAGGTCCGGGGACGAGCAGTACTTC
NA	TRBV5-1	TRBD1	TRBJ1-2	CASSLRQGANDWDYGYTF	TGCGCCAGCAGCCTAAGACAGGGGGCGAATGACTGGGACTATGGCTACACCTTC
once	TRBV28	NA	TRBJ2-7	CASSLELEEQYF	TGTGCCAGCAGTTTAGAACTGGAAGAGCAGTACTTC
NA	TRBV7-2	NA	TRBJ1-2	CASSLAQGLNGYTF	TGTGCCAGCAGCTTAGCCCAGGGTCTAAATGGCTACACCTTC
NA	TRBV9	TRBD1	TRBJ1-4	CASNQQGANEKLFF	TGTGCCAGCAATCAACAGGGGGCTAATGAAAAACTGTTTTTT
NA	TRBV6-6	NA	TRBJ2-2	CASSPSGELFF	TGTGCCAGCAGTCCGTCCGGGGAGCTGTTTTTT
NA	TRBV7-9	NA	TRBJ1-5	CASSHPTLDSTLHQPQHF	TGTGCCAGCAGCCATCCCACCCTGGACAGCACCCTGCATCAGCCCCAGCATTTT
NA	TRBV7-8	NA	TRBJ1-5	CASSLVGAAFNQPQHF	TGTGCCAGCAGCTTAGTTGGTGCAGCCTTCAATCAGCCCCAGCATTTT
NA	TRBV28	TRBD2	TRBJ2-1	CASSFQGLAGNEQFF	TGTGCCAGCAGTTTCCAGGGACTAGCGGGCAATGAGCAGTTCTTC
NA	TRBV19	TRBD1	TRBJ2-3	CASSGRTGRADTQYF	TGTGCCAGTAGTGGGAGGACAGGGCGCGCAGATACGCAGTATTTT
NA	TRBV18	NA	TRBJ1-1	CASSPTRTTEAFF	TGTGCCAGCTCACCAACCAGAACCACTGAAGCTTTCTTT
NA	TRBV29-1	TRBD1	TRBJ2-3	CSVEGDSSRPDTQYF	TGCAGCGTTGAAGGGGACAGTTCGCGGCCAGATACGCAGTATTTT
NA	TRBV27	TRBD2	TRBJ2-1	CASSLLAGVLVEQFF	TGTGCCAGCAGTCTACTAGCGGGAGTCCTGGTTGAGCAGTTCTTC
NA	TRBV7-2	TRBD2	TRBJ2-1	CASSGTSGANNEQFF	TGTGCCAGCAGCGGGACTAGCGGGGCGAACAATGAGCAGTTCTTC
NA	TRBV7-2	NA	TRBJ2-7	CASSFLASYEQYF	TGTGCCAGCAGCTTCCTGGCCAGCTACGAGCAGTACTTC
NA	TRBV18	NA	TRBJ1-3	CASSLTSQGGNTIYF	TGTGCCAGCTCACTAACCTCTCAGGGTGGAAACACCATATATTTT
NA	TRBV4-2	NA	TRBJ1-5	CASSQDLGFSNQPQHF	TGTGCCAGCAGCCAAGACTTAGGATTTAGCAATCAGCCCCAGCATTTT
NA	TRBV10-1	TRBD2	TRBJ2-1	CASSSGTSGSYNEQFF	TGCGCCAGCAGCTCCGGGACTAGCGGAAGCTACAATGAGCAGTTCTTC
NA	TRBV28	NA	TRBJ2-1	CASSLGNRAGSYNEQFF	TGTGCCAGCAGTTTGGGCAATCGGGCGGGCTCCTACAATGAGCAGTTCTTC
NA	TRBV4-3	NA	TRBJ2-7	CASSQETGTLEQYF	TGCGCCAGCAGCCAAGAGACGGGAACGCTAGAGCAGTACTTC
NA	TRBV7-2	NA	TRBJ2-1	CASSFRQGVYNEQFF	TGTGCCAGCAGCTTTCGGCAGGGTGTATACAATGAGCAGTTCTTC
NA	TRBV29-1	TRBD2	TRBJ2-3	CSVVGTSGSPDTQYF	TGCAGCGTTGTAGGGACTAGCGGGAGCCCAGATACGCAGTATTTT
NA	TRBV9	TRBD2	TRBJ2-5	CASSTWTSEETQYF	TGTGCCAGCAGCACCTGGACTAGCGAAGAGACCCAGTACTTC
NA	TRBV7-3	NA	TRBJ2-7	CASSLQRASYEQYF	TGTGCCAGCAGCTTACAGCGGGCCTCCTACGAGCAGTACTTC
NA	TRBV5-4	TRBD2	TRBJ2-5	CASSLVGLAGETQYF	TGTGCCAGCAGCTTGGTGGGACTAGCGGGGGAGACCCAGTACTTC
NA	TRBV5-6	NA	TRBJ2-1	CASSLLALSSYNEQFF	TGTGCCAGCAGCTTGTTAGCGCTGTCGTCTTACAATGAGCAGTTCTTC
NA	TRBV7-2	TRBD1	TRBJ1-2	CASSLSGGDRTNYGYTF	TGTGCCAGCAGCTTAAGTGGCGGGGACAGGACAAACTATGGCTACACCTTC
NA	TRBV19	NA	TRBJ2-7	CASKNPGNTYEQYF	TGTGCCAGTAAGAATCCCGGGAACACCTACGAGCAGTACTTC
NA	TRBV25-1	TRBD1	TRBJ2-5	CASSTSGTGGRETQYF	TGTGCCAGCAGTACATCCGGGACAGGGGGTCGGGAGACCCAGTACTTC